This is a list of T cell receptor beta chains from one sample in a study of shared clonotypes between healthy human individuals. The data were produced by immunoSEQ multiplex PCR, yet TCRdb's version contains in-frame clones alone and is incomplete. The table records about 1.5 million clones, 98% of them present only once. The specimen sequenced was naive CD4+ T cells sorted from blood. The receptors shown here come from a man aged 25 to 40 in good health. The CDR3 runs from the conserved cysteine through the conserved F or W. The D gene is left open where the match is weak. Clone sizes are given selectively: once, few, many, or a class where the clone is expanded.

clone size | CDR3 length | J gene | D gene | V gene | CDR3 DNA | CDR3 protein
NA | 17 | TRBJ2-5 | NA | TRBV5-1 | TGCGCCAGCAGCTACGACAGACAGGGAGGGGGCCAAGAGACCCAGTACTTC | CASSYDRQGGGQETQYF
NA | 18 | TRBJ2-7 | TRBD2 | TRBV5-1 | TGCGCCAGCAGCCTACCGTTTAGCGGGAGCGAAAGCTCCTACGAGCAGTACTTC | CASSLPFSGSESSYEQYF
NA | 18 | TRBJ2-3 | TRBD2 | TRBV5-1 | TGCGCCAGCAGCTTCTCTAGCGGGAGGACCCCCCGGGCAGATACGCAGTATTTT | CASSFSSGRTPRADTQYF
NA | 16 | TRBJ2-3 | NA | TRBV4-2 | TGTGCCAGCAGCCCCGGTATAAACTTAAGCACAGATACGCAGTATTTT | CASSPGINLSTDTQYF
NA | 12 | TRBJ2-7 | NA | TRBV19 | TGTGCCAGTAGTAGCCTAGGTCGTGAGCAGTACTTC | CASSSLGREQYF
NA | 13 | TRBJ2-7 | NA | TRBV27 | TGTGCCAGCAGTTTAGTAGGTTCGTACGAGCAGTACTTC | CASSLVGSYEQYF
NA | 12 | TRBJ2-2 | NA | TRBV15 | TGTGCCACCAGCAGACCCCCCGGGGAGCTGTTTTTT | CATSRPPGELFF
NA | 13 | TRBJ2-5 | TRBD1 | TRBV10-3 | TGTGCCATCAGCGGACAGGGGCAAGAGACCCAGTACTTC | CAISGQGQETQYF
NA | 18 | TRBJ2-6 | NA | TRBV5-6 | TGTGCCAGCAGCTTGTGGGAAACAGGGAGCTCTGGGGCCAACGTCCTGACTTTC | CASSLWETGSSGANVLTF
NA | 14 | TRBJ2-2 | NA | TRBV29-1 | TGCAGCGCCCGAACAGGGTCGGACACCGGGGAGCTGTTTTTT | CSARTGSDTGELFF
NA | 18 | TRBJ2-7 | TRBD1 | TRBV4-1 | TGCGCCAGCAGCCTGAGGGATCAGGGGGTTTCGACGGGCTACGAGCAGTACTTC | CASSLRDQGVSTGYEQYF
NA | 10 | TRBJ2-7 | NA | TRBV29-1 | TGCAGCGTTGGAGTGAACGAGCAGTACTTC | CSVGVNEQYF
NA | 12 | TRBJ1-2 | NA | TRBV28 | TGTGCCAGCAGTTCGGGACGCTATGGCTACACCTTC | CASSSGRYGYTF
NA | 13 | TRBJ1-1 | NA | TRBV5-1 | TGCGCCAGCAGCTTGGAAGGGAACACTGAAGCTTTCTTT | CASSLEGNTEAFF
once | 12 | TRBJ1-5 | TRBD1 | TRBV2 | TGTGCCAGTACAGGGGGCTCGGAGCCCCAGCATTTT | CASTGGSEPQHF
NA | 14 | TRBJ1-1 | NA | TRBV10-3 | TGTGCCATCAGTGAGTTGTCCGACGGCACTGAAGCTTTCTTT | CAISELSDGTEAFF
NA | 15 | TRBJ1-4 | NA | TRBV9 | TGTGCCAGCAGCATCACAGGGAGTCGGGGGGAAAAACTGTTTTTT | CASSITGSRGEKLFF
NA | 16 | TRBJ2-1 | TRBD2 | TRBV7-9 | TGTGCCAGCAGCTTTATACTAGCGGTTAACCGACATGAGCAGTTCTTC | CASSFILAVNRHEQFF
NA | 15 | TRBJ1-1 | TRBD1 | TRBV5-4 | TGTGCCAGCAGCTCCCGGGACAGGGGGCTCACTGAAGCTTTCTTT | CASSSRDRGLTEAFF
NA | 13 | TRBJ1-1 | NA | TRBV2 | TGTGCCAGCAGTGATGGACAGAACACTGAAGCTTTCTTT | CASSDGQNTEAFF
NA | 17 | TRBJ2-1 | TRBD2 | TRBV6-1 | TGTGCCAGCAGTGAAGCAGTAATTGGGCTAGCGGCCCCTGAGCAGTTCTTC | CASSEAVIGLAAPEQFF
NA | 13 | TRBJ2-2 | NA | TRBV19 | TGTGCCAGTAGTATAGATAAAGGTAGCCAGCTGTTTTTT | CASSIDKGSQLFF
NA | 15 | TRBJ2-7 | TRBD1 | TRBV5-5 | TGTGCCAGCAGATTCTTCGGGACAGGTCCCTACGAGCAGTACTTC | CASRFFGTGPYEQYF
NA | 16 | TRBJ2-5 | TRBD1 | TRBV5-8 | TGTGCCAGCAGCTCCCATGACAGGGGGCCTAGAGAGACCCAGTACTTC | CASSSHDRGPRETQYF
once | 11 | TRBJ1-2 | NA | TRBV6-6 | TGTGCCAGCAGAGAACTTCAGGGCTACACCTTC | CASRELQGYTF
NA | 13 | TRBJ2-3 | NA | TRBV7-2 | TGTGCCAGCAGCGCAGGGAGATCAGATACGCAGTATTTT | CASSAGRSDTQYF
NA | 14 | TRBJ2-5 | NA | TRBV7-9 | TGTGCCAGCAGCCCACTCGGGGGAGGAGAGACCCAGTACTTC | CASSPLGGGETQYF
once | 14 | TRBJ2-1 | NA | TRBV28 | TGTGCCAGCGGGGGAGGTGTAGGGGTCAATGAGCAGTTCTTC | CASGGGVGVNEQFF
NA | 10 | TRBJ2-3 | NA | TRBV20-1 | TGCAGTGCTAGAGAGGCGGCCCAGAATTTT | CSAREAAQNF